The clone carrying this T cell receptor beta chain was detected a few times. The antigen remains unidentified. Fresh peripheral blood (approximately 10 ml) yielded the PBMCs. This sample is part of a study of Graves' ophthalmopathy and Graves' hyperthyroidism. Study-wide results and limits: Ophthalmopathy cases were distinguished from stable hyperthyroidism by a 13-signature model, reaching 85% to 90% sensitivity and 81.08% specificity.

From RNA, the CDR3 regions of TCR beta chains were amplified and sequenced. Second-round multiplex PCR came after a first-round RT-PCR that employed HTBI primers. Using its own MiXCR run on the multiplex PCR reads, TCRdb lists one record per CDR3 protein. The sample consists of 650,000 to 900,000 distinct CDR3 sequences, 35% to 50% of them appearing once. From germline, CDR1 is DFQATT and CDR2 SNEGSKA (reference sequence). The length of the CDR3 is 16 residues. J was trimmed by 0 bases and V by 2 bases; bases with no gene match: 8. The V call is TRBV20-1, the J call TRBJ2-7; 9 bases match TRBD2. Sample: peripheral blood. This sequence originates from an adult man with Graves' ophthalmopathy. The CDR3 here is CSARRLAGPSSYEQYF. CDR3 DNA: TGCAGTGCTAGAAGGCTAGCGGGGCCGAGCTCCTACGAGCAGTACTTC.